This T cell receptor (beta chain) was retrieved from a study of blood T cells in healthy people across ages. Study observations and caveats: A roughly linear fall in TCR beta diversity per million T cells was seen with increasing age.

This CDR3 has 14 residues. In germline, CDR1 is MDHEN, CDR2 SYDVKM. With 6 bases clipped from V and 1 base from J, the junction kept 5 bases outside the gene matches. Combining a sample-barcoded 5' primer with a J-beta primer mix, a second PCR ran for about 7 to 11 cycles. Via MiXCR, TCRdb re-called the 5' RACE reads, giving one row per CDR3 protein. The sample shows more than 650,000 distinct CDR3 sequences, 20% to 30% of them seen only once. In the case of this clonotype: The antigen is undetermined.

The same sample was also used in a study of T cells of mothers and their children.

Sequencing was done on a sample of blood. The chain carries TRBV28 and TRBJ1-1; 7 bases are shared with TRBD1. This clonotype was obtained from a boy aged 10-17 years in good health. CDR3 amino acids: CASSPEGANTEAFF. In DNA, the CDR3 is TGTGCCAGCAGCCCCGAGGGGGCGAACACTGAAGCTTTCTTT.